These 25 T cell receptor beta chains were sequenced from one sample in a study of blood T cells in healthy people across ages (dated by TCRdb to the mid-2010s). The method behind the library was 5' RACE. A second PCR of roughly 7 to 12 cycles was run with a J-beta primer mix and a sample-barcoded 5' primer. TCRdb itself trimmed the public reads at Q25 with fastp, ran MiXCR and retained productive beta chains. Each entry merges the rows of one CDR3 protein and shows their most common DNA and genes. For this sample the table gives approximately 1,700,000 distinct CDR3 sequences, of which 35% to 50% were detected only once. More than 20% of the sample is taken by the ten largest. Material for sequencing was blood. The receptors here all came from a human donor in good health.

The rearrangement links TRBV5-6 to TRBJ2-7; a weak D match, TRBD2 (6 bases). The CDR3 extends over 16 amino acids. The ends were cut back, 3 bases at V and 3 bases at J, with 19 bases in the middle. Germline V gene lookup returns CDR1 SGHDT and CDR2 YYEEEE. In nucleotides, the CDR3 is TGTGCCAGCAGCTCATTCCGGGAGCGCCAGCGCTACGAGCAGTACTTC. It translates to CASSSFRERQRYEQYF. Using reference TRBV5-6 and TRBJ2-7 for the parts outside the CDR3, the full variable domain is DAGVTQSPTHLIKTRGQQVTLRCSPKSGHDTVSWYQQALGQGPQFIFQYYEEEERQRGNFPDRFSGHQFPNYSSELNVNALLLGDSALYLCASSSFRERQRYEQYFGPGTRLTVT.

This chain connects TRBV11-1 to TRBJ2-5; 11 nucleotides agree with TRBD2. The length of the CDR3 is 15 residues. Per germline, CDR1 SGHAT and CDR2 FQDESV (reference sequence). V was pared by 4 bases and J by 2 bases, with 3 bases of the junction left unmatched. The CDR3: CASSWGLADQETQYF. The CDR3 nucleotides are TGTGCCAGCAGCTGGGGACTAGCGGATCAAGAGACCCAGTACTTC.

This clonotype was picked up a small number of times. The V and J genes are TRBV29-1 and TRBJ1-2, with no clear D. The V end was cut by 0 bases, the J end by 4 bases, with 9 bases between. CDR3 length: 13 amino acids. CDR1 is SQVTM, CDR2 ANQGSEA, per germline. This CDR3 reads CSVEDNLLYGYTF. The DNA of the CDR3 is TGCAGCGTTGAAGACAATCTGCTCTATGGCTACACCTTC. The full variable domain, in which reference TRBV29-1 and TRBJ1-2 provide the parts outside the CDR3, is SAVISQKPSRDICQRGTSLTIQCQVDSQVTMMFWYRQQPGQSLTLIATANQGSEATYESGFVIDKFPISRPNLTFSTLTVSNMSPEDSSIYLCSVEDNLLYGYTFGSGTRLTVV.

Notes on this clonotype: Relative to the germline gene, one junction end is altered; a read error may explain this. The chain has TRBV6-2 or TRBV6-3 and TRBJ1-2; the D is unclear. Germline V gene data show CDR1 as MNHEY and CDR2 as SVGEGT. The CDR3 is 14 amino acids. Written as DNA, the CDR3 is TGTGCCAACAGTTATGGGCTCCCCTCGAATCGCTACACCTTC. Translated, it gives CANSYGLPSNRYTF.

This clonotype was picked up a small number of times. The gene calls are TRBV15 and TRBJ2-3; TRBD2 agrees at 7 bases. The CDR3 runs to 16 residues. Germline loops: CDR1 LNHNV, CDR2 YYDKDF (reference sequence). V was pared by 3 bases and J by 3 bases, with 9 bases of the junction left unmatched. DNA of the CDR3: TGTGCCACCAGCAGGGATGGCGGGGAGGGTACAGATACGCAGTATTTT. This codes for CATSRDGGEGTDTQYF. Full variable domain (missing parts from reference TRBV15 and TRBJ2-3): DAMVIQNPRYQVTQFGKPVTLSCSQTLNHNVMYWYQQKSSQAPKLLFHYYDKDFNNEADTPDNFQSRRPNTSFCFLDIRSPGLGDTAMYLCATSRDGGEGTDTQYFGPGTRLTVL.

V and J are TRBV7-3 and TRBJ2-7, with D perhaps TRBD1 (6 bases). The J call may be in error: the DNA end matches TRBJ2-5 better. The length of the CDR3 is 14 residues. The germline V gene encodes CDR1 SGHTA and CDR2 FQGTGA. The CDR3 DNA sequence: TGTGCCAGCAGCCGTACAGGGTATGGAGAGACCCAGTACTTC. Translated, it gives CASSRTGYGETQYF.

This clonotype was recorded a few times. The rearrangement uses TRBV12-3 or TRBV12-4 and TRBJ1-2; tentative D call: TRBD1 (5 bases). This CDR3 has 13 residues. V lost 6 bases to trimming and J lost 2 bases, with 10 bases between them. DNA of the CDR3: TGTGCCAGCAGCAAAGGGGAAAACTATGGCTACACCTTC. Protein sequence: CASSKGENYGYTF.

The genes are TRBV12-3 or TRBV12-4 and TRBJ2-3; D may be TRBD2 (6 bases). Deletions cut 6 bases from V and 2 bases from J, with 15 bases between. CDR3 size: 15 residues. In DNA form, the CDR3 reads TGTGCCAGCAGCCCAGGGACTGCCAACACAGATACGCAGTATTTT. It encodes CASSPGTANTDTQYF.

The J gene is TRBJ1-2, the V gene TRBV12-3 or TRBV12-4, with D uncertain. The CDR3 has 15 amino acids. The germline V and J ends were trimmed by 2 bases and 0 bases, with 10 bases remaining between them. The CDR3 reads CASSLLSGANYGYTF. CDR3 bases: TGTGCCAGCAGTTTATTGTCGGGAGCTAACTATGGCTACACCTTC.

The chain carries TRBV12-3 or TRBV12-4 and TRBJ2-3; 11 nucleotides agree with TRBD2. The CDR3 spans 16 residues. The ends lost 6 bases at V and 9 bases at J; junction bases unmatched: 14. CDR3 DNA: TGTGCCAGCAGCTCCGCTAGCGGGGGGCCCTCTTCCACGCAGTATTTT. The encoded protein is CASSSASGGPSSTQYF.

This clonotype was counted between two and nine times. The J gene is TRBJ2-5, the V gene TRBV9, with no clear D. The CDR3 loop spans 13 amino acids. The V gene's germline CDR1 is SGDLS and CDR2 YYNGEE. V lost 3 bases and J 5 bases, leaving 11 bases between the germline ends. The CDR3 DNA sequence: TGTGCCAGCAGCGAGGGTCGATGGGAGACCCAGTACTTC. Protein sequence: CASSEGRWETQYF. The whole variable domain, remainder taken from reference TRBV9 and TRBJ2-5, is DSGVTQTPKHLITATGQRVTLRCSPRSGDLSVYWYQQSLDQGLQFLIQYYNGEERAKGNILERFSAQQFPDLHSELNLSSLELGDSALYFCASSEGRWETQYFGPGTRLLVL.

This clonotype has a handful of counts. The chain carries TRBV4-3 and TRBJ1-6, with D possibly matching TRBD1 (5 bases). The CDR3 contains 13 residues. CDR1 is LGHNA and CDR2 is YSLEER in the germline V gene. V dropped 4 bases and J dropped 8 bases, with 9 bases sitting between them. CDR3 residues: CASSRQLDSPLHF. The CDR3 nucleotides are TGCGCCAGCAGCCGACAGTTGGATTCACCCCTCCACTTT.

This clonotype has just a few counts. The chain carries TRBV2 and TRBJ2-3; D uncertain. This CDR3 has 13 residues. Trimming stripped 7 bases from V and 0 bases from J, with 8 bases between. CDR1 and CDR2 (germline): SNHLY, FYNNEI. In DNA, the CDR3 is TGTGCCAGCAAGGCCACTAGCACAGATACGCAGTATTTT. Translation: CASKATSTDTQYF.

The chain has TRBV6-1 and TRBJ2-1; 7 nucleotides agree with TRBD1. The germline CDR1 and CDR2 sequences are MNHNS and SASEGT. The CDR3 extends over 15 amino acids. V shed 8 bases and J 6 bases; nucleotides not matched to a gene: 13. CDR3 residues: CASPRDSLSFNEQFF. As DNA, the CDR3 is TGTGCCAGCCCAAGGGACAGCCTGAGTTTCAATGAGCAGTTCTTC.

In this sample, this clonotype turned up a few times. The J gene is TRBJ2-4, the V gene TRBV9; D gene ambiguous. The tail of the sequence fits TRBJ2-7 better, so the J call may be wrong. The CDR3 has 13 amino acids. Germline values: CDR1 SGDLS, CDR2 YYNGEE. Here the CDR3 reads CASSVGDWYEQYF. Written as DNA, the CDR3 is TGTGCCAGCAGCGTAGGCGACTGGTACGAGCAGTACTTC.

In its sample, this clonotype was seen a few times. The CDR3 DNA reads as TGTGCCAGCAGCTCCGGCCCAAGGGTCCAACAGTCCGATGAGCAGTTCTTC. Its protein product is CASSSGPRVQQSDEQFF. The chain joins TRBV7-9 to TRBJ2-1; D gene unclear. With 4 bases removed from V and 8 bases from J, the gap between germline ends came to 24 bases. From germline, CDR1 is SEHNR and CDR2 FQNEAQ (reference sequence). The CDR3 runs to 17 residues.

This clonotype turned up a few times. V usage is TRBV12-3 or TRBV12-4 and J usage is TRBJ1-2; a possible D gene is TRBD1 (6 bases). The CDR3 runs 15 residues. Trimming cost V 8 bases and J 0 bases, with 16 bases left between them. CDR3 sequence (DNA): TGTGCCAGCGGGGGCCAAGGAATTGCTAACTATGGCTACACCTTC. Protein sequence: CASGGQGIANYGYTF.

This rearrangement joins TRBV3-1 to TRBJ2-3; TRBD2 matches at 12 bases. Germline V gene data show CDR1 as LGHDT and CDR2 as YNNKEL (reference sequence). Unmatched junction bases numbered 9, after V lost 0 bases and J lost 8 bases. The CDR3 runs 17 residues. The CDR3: CASSQEGPSGGASTQYF. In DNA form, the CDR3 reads TGTGCCAGCAGCCAAGAAGGGCCTAGCGGGGGGGCAAGTACGCAGTATTTT.

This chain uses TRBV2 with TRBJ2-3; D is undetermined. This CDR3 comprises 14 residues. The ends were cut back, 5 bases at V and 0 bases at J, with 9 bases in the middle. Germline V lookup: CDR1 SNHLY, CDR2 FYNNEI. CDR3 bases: TGTGCCAGCAGTCAGAGACCGAGCACAGATACGCAGTATTTT. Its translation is CASSQRPSTDTQYF.

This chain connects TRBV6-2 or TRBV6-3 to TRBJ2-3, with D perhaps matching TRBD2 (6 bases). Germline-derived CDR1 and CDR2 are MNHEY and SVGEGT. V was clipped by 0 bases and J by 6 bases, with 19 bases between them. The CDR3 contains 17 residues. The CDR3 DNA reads TGTGCCAGCAGTTACTCGCTATTGCGGGATAGCGATGATACGCAGTATTTT. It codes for CASSYSLLRDSDDTQYF.

Written as DNA, the CDR3 is TGCAGCCCCGGGAGGACTGAAGCTTTCTTT. This codes for CSPGRTEAFF. The J gene is TRBJ1-1, the V gene TRBV29-1; no clear D gene. V lost 8 bases and J 5 bases, leaving 9 bases between the germline ends. CDR1 and CDR2 from the germline V gene are SQVTM and ANQGSEA. This CDR3 spans 10 amino acids.

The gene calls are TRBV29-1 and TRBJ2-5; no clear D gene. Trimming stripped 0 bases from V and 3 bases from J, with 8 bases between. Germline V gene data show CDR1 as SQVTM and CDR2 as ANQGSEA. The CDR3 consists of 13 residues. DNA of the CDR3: TGCAGCGTTGAAGATCGAGCTAAAGAGACCCAGTACTTC. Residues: CSVEDRAKETQYF.

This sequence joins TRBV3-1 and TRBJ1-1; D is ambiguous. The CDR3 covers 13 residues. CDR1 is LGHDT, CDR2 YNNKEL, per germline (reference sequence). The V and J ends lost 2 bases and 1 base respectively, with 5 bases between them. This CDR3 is CASSQITNTEAFF. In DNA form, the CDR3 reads TGTGCCAGCAGCCAAATCACGAACACTGAAGCTTTCTTT.

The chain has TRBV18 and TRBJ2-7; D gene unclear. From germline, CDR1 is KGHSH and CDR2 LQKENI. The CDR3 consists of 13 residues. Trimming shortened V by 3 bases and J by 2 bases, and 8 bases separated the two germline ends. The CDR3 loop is CASSPGSAYEQYF. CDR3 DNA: TGTGCCAGCTCACCCGGCAGCGCCTACGAGCAGTACTTC.

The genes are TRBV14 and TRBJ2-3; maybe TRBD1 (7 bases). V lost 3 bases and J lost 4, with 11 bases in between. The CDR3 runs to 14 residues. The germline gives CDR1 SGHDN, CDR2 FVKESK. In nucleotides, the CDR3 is TGTGCCAGCAGCCAGGGACAGCGGGCAGATACGCAGTATTTT. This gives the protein CASSQGQRADTQYF.